One sample yielded the 24 T cell receptor beta chains listed below, sequenced in a study of OX40 agonist ivuxolimab in advanced cancers. Generated by immunoSEQ multiplex PCR, the TCRdb table keeps only in-frame clones and is missing some. The data contain approximately 79,000 clones, roughly 90% of them seen just once; the ten biggest clones take up less than 10%. The material was CD4+ or CD8+ T cells sorted from blood, obtained in a trial of the OX40 agonist ivuxolimab. The source is an adult with an advanced solid tumor such as melanoma, head and neck, liver or kidney cancer.

V is TRBV4-1 and J is TRBJ2-1, with 9 bases matching TRBD2. The V gene's germline CDR1 is MGHRA and CDR2 YSYEKL. Trimming at V came to 0 bases and at J to 4 bases, leaving 7 bases not matched to a gene. The CDR3 contains 17 residues. CDR3 protein: CASSQDRVAGAYNEQFF. In DNA, the CDR3 is TGCGCCAGCAGCCAAGACCGTGTAGCGGGGGCGTACAATGAGCAGTTCTTC.

The chain is built from TRBV10-1 and TRBJ2-1, with TRBD2 identical over 8 bases. CDR3 length: 15 residues. Germline CDR1 reads WNHNN; CDR2 reads SYGVQD (reference sequence). Trimming at V came to 2 bases and at J to 5 bases, leaving 5 bases not matched to a gene. The CDR3 region is CASSEVAGYHNEQFF. In DNA form, the CDR3 reads TGCGCCAGCAGTGAGGTAGCGGGGTACCACAATGAGCAGTTCTTC.

The chain recombines TRBV13 with TRBJ1-2, with 9 nucleotides matching TRBD1. There are 16 residues in the CDR3. With 5 bases clipped from V and 0 bases from J, the junction kept 7 bases outside the gene matches. Germline CDR1 PRHDT, CDR2 FYEKMQ (reference sequence). CDR3 protein: CASSPWGQGSNYGYTF. The CDR3 DNA reads TGTGCCAGCAGCCCATGGGGACAGGGCTCTAACTATGGCTACACCTTC.

The chain joins TRBV9 to TRBJ1-2, with TRBD1 matching 9 bases. The CDR3 totals 14 residues. The germline CDR1 and CDR2 sequences are SGDLS and YYNGEE. With V trimmed by 0 bases and J by 7 bases, 4 bases remained unmatched. The CDR3 DNA is TGTGCCAGCAGCGTAGTGGGACAGGGAGCTGGCTACACCTTC. This translates into CASSVVGQGAGYTF.

The chain links TRBV27 to TRBJ1-1; D unresolved. V lost 6 bases and J lost 4, with 18 bases in between. From germline, CDR1 is MNHEY and CDR2 SMNVEV (reference sequence). CDR3 size: 15 residues. The CDR3 region has the DNA TGTGCCAGCAGGGGATTAGCGGGGATTGGCACTGAAGCTTTCTTT. Translated: CASRGLAGIGTEAFF.

This chain joins TRBV5-6 and TRBJ1-2; 9 bases are a match to TRBD1. Germline V gene lookup returns CDR1 SGHDT and CDR2 YYEEEE. J was trimmed by 7 bases and V by 1 base; bases with no gene match: 5. This CDR3 contains 14 residues. CDR3 nucleotides: TGTGCCAGCAGCTTGAGGACAGGGGTGGGTGGCTACACCTTC. This gives the protein CASSLRTGVGGYTF.

The CDR3 protein is CASGSRGEGRENTEAFF. CDR3 nucleotide sequence: TGTGCCAGCGGCTCCCGGGGGGAGGGCCGCGAGAACACTGAAGCTTTCTTT. The chain is built from TRBV4-2 and TRBJ1-1, with TRBD1 as a possible D gene (5 bases). Per the germline V gene, CDR1 is LGHNA and CDR2 is YNFKEQ. V lost 8 bases and J lost 1, with 23 bases in between. The CDR3 loop spans 17 amino acids.

The sample holds one count of this clone. The chain couples TRBV9 to TRBJ1-2; 8 bases are a match to TRBD1. The CDR3 extends over 14 amino acids. Germline V gene data show CDR1 as SGDLS and CDR2 as YYNGEE. J lost 8 bases, V lost 4 bases, and 10 bases had no gene match. CDR3 sequence reads: CASSSDRALEGYTF. The CDR3, as DNA: TGTGCCAGCAGCTCGGACAGGGCTCTGGAAGGCTACACCTTC.

The gene calls are TRBV18 and TRBJ2-7; 7 nucleotides line up with TRBD2. The CDR3 contains 11 residues. The trim removed 10 bases at V and 2 bases at J, leaving 2 bases unmatched. Germline V gives CDR1 KGHSH, CDR2 LQKENI. CDR3 protein: CATGGAYEQYF. CDR3 sequence (DNA): TGTGCCACGGGGGGTGCCTACGAGCAGTACTTC. Combining the CDR3 with reference TRBV18 and TRBJ2-7 gives the whole variable domain NAGVMQNPRHLVRRRGQEARLRCSPMKGHSHVYWYRQLPEEGLKFMVYLQKENIIDESGMPKERFSAEFPKEGPSILRIQQVVRGDSAAYFCATGGAYEQYFGPGTRLTVT.

The rearrangement uses TRBV9 and TRBJ2-1; TRBD2 matches at 7 bases. J was trimmed by 5 bases and V by 1 base; bases with no gene match: 6. The CDR3 runs to 15 residues. Germline V CDR1 and CDR2: SGDLS, YYNGEE. CDR3 loop: CASSVFAGVHNEQFF. DNA of the CDR3: TGTGCCAGCAGCGTATTTGCGGGGGTCCACAATGAGCAGTTCTTC. Complete variable domain (other parts from reference TRBV9 and TRBJ2-1): DSGVTQTPKHLITATGQRVTLRCSPRSGDLSVYWYQQSLDQGLQFLIQYYNGEERAKGNILERFSAQQFPDLHSELNLSSLELGDSALYFCASSVFAGVHNEQFFGPGTRLTVL.

The chain links TRBV6-6 to TRBJ2-7; no definite D call. The CDR3 is 15 residues long. V lost 1 base to trimming and J lost 7 bases, with 17 bases between them. CDR1 and CDR2 from the germline V gene are MNHNY and SVGAGI (reference sequence). The DNA of the CDR3 is TGTGCCAGCAGTTACTTGACTGGGCTCGACGGGGAGCAGTACTTC. The encoded protein is CASSYLTGLDGEQYF.

The chain combines TRBV10-1 with TRBJ2-1; D not certain. This CDR3 is built from 14 residues. V was trimmed by 6 bases and J by 2 bases, leaving 11 bases between them. Germline V lookup: CDR1 WNHNN, CDR2 SYGVQD (reference sequence). CDR3 in amino acids: CASRRPDPYNEQFF. The CDR3 coding sequence is TGCGCCAGCAGAAGACCCGACCCCTACAATGAGCAGTTCTTC.

The genes are TRBV15 and TRBJ2-4; no definite D call. The length of the CDR3 is 14 residues. Trimming took 1 base from V and 0 from J, leaving 4 bases between them. CDR1 and CDR2 from the germline V gene are LNHNV and YYDKDF (reference sequence). CDR3 amino acids: CATSRGEAKNIQYF. The CDR3 nucleotides read TGTGCCACCAGCAGAGGGGAAGCCAAAAACATTCAGTACTTC. Full variable domain (remainder filled in from reference TRBV15 and TRBJ2-4): DAMVIQNPRYQVTQFGKPVTLSCSQTLNHNVMYWYQQKSSQAPKLLFHYYDKDFNNEADTPDNFQSRRPNTSFCFLDIRSPGLGDTAMYLCATSRGEAKNIQYFGAGTRLSVL.

This chain connects TRBV2 to TRBJ2-3; TRBD2 agrees at 8 bases. This CDR3 comprises 15 residues. The ends lost 7 bases at V and 5 bases at J; junction bases unmatched: 11. Germline V gene data show CDR1 as SNHLY and CDR2 as FYNNEI. CDR3: CASTSGAGEIDTQYF. Written as DNA, the CDR3 is TGTGCCAGCACCTCTGGAGCGGGGGAGATAGATACGCAGTATTTT. Full variable domain (rest looked up from reference TRBV2 and TRBJ2-3): EPEVTQTPSHQVTQMGQEVILRCVPISNHLYFYWYRQILGQKVEFLVSFYNNEISEKSEIFDDQFSVERPDGSNFTLKIRSTKLEDSAMYFCASTSGAGEIDTQYFGPGTRLTVL.

The V call is TRBV5-6, the J call TRBJ2-7, with D hard to call. This CDR3 is built from 13 residues. The V end was cut by 2 bases, the J end by 3 bases, with 9 bases between. Per germline, CDR1 SGHDT and CDR2 YYEEEE. The CDR3 DNA reads as TGTGCCAGCAGCTTTGGCCAGGTCTACGAGCAGTACTTC. It translates to CASSFGQVYEQYF.

The chain couples TRBV2 to TRBJ2-7; a possible D gene is TRBD1 (5 bases). The V gene's germline CDR1 is SNHLY and CDR2 FYNNEI. The CDR3 is made up of 14 amino acids. Trimming left V 6 bases short and J 2 bases short, with 14 bases between. The CDR3 nucleotides read TGTGCCAGCAGCCCTCGACAGCGTACCTACGAGCAGTACTTC. Translation gives CASSPRQRTYEQYF.

The chain combines TRBV27 with TRBJ1-1; TRBD1 aligns across 7 bases. J gave up 1 base and V 5 bases, and 13 bases lay outside the gene matches. The CDR3 is made up of 17 amino acids. From germline, CDR1 is MNHEY and CDR2 SMNVEV (reference sequence). The CDR3 protein is CASSLGTAQISNTEAFF. In DNA, the CDR3 is TGTGCCAGCAGTCTGGGGACAGCGCAAATATCGAACACTGAAGCTTTCTTT.

This chain connects TRBV25-1 to TRBJ2-7; D not resolved. The CDR3 consists of 11 residues. Trimming shortened V by 4 bases and J by 2 bases, and 3 bases separated the two germline ends. The germline CDR1 and CDR2 sequences are MGHDK and SYGVNS. The CDR3 DNA follows: TGTGCCAGCAGTGTCACCTACGAGCAGTACTTC. Protein sequence: CASSVTYEQYF.

The CDR3 here is CASSLGQEMSPLHF. The CDR3 nucleotides read TGCGCCAGCAGCCTCGGACAGGAGATGTCACCCCTCCACTTT. The V call is TRBV4-3, the J call TRBJ1-6; 7 bases are a match to TRBD1. Germline assignment: CDR1 LGHNA and CDR2 YSLEER. The CDR3 sequence is 14 residues long. V dropped 4 bases and J dropped 10; count of bases not matched to a gene: 7.

This clone was picked up one time. The rearrangement links TRBV7-9 to TRBJ2-7; D uncertain. The CDR3 consists of 12 residues. V lost 4 bases to trimming and J lost 3 bases, with 7 bases between them. Germline CDR1 and CDR2: SEHNR and FQNEAQ (reference sequence). The CDR3 DNA is TGTGCCAGCAGCTCTAGTTACTACGAGCAGTACTTC. This encodes CASSSSYYEQYF.

The chain joins TRBV7-6 to TRBJ2-1; D gene ambiguous. Per the germline V gene, CDR1 is SGHVS and CDR2 is FNYEAQ. The CDR3 totals 15 residues. V lost 1 base and J lost 1, with 8 bases in between. CDR3 DNA sequence: TGTGCCAGCAGCTTAGATTTGGTTTCCTACAATGAGCAGTTCTTC. Encoded protein: CASSLDLVSYNEQFF.

V and J are TRBV7-6 and TRBJ2-3; a weak D match, TRBD1 (6 bases). CDR3 length: 14 amino acids. The ends were cut back, 1 base at V and 5 bases at J, with 10 bases in the middle. CDR1 is SGHVS and CDR2 is FNYEAQ in the germline V gene. CDR3 coding DNA: TGTGCCAGCAGCTTAGGAACAGGGAGAGATACGCAGTATTTT. Protein: CASSLGTGRDTQYF.

The chain is built from TRBV7-9 and TRBJ2-1; D may be TRBD2 (6 bases). V shed 7 bases and J shed 9 bases, with 19 bases lying between them. Germline V gene lookup returns CDR1 SEHNR and CDR2 FQNEAQ (reference sequence). The CDR3 runs to 14 residues. As DNA, the CDR3 is TGTGCCAGCACCCCTTTACCGGGACTCGCTGAGCAGTTCTTC. It yields the protein CASTPLPGLAEQFF.

The rearrangement joins TRBV11-2 to TRBJ2-7; tentatively, D is TRBD1 (6 bases). Germline-derived CDR1 and CDR2 are SGHAT and FQNNGV. The ends were cut back, 2 bases at V and 7 bases at J, with 12 bases in the middle. The CDR3 is 13 amino acids. CDR3 nucleotides: TGTGCCAGCAGCTTACCAGGGGTAGGTGAGCAGTACTTC. This sequence encodes CASSLPGVGEQYF.